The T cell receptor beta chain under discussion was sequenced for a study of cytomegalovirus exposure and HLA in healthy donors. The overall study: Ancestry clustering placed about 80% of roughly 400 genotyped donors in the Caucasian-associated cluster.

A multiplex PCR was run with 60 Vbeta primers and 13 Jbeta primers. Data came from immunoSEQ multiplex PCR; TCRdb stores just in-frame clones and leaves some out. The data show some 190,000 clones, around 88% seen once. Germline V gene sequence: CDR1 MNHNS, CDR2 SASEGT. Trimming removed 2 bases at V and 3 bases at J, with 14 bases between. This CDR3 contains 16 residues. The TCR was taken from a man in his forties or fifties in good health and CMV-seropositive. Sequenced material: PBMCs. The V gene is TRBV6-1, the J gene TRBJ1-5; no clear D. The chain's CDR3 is CASSEWVSGVNQPQHF. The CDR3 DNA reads TGTGCCAGCAGTGAATGGGTTAGCGGAGTCAATCAGCCCCAGCATTTT.